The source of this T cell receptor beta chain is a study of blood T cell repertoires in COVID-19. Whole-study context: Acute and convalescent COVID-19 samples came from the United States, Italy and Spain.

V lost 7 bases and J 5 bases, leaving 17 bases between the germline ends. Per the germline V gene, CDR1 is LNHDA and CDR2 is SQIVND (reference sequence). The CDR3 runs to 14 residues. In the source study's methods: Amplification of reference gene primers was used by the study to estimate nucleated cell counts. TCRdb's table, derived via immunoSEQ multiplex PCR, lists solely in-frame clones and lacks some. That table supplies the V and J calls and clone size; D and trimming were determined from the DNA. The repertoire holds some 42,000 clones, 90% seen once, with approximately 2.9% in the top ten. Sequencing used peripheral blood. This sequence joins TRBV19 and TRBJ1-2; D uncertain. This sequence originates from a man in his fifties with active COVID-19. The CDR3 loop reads CASTPRGSGYGYTF. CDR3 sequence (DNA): TGTGCCAGTACACCTCGAGGGAGCGGGTATGGCTACACCTTC.